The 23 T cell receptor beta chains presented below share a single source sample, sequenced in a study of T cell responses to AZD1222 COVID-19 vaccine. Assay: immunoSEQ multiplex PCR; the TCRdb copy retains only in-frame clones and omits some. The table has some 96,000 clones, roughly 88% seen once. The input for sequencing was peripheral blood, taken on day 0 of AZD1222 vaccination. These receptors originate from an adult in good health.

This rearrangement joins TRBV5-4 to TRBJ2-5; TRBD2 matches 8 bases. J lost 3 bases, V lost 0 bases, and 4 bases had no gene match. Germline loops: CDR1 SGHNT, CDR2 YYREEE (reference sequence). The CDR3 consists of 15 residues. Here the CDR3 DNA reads TGTGCCAGCAGCTTGGCTACTAGCGGAGAAGAGACCCAGTACTTC. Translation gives CASSLATSGEETQYF.

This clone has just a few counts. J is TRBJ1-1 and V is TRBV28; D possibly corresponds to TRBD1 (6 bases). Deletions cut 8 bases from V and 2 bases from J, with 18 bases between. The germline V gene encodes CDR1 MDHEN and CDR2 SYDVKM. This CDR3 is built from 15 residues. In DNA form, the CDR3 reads TGTGCCAGCGCCCCCCCACAGGGAAGAAACACTGAAGCTTTCTTT. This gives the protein CASAPPQGRNTEAFF.

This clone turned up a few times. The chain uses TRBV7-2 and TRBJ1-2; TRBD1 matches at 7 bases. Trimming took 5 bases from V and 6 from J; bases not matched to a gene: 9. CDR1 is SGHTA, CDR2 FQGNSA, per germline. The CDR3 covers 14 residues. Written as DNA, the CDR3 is TGTGCCAGCAGCACGACAGGGAATAAAGATGGCTACACCTTC. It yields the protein CASSTTGNKDGYTF.

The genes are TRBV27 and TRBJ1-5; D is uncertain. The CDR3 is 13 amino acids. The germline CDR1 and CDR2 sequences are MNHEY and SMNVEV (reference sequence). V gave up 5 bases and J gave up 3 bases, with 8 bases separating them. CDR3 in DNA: TGTGCCAGCAGTAGGGTAGCCAATCAGCCCCAGCATTTT. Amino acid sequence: CASSRVANQPQHF.

The CDR3 DNA follows: TGTGCCAGCAGCTTAGCGGGACAGATCTCTGGGGCCAACGTCCTGACTTTC. It specifies CASSLAGQISGANVLTF. The chain uses TRBV7-6 and TRBJ2-6; 7 nucleotides line up with TRBD1. Germline CDR1 SGHVS, CDR2 FNYEAQ. V was pared by 0 bases and J by 0 bases, with 2 bases of the junction left unmatched. The CDR3 sequence is 17 residues long. The full variable domain, completed using reference TRBV7-6 and TRBJ2-6, is GAGVSQSPRYKVTKRGQDVALRCDPISGHVSLYWYRQALGQGPEFLTYFNYEAQQDKSGLPNDRFSAERPEGSISTLTIQRTEQRDSAMYRCASSLAGQISGANVLTFGAGSRLTVL.

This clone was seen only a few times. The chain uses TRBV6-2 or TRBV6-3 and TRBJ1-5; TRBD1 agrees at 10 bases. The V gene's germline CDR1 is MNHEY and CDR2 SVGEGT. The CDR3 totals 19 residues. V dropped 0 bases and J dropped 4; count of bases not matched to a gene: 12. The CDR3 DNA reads TGTGCCAGCAGTTACTCCGGGACAGGGGTTCGAATTAGGAATCAGCCCCAGCATTTT. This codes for CASSYSGTGVRIRNQPQHF.

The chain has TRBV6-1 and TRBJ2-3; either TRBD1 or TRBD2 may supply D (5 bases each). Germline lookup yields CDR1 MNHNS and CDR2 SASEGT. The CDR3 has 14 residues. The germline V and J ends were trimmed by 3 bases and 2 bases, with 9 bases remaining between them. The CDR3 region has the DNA TGTGCCAGCAGTGAGAGGGGAACCACAGATACGCAGTATTTT. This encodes CASSERGTTDTQYF.

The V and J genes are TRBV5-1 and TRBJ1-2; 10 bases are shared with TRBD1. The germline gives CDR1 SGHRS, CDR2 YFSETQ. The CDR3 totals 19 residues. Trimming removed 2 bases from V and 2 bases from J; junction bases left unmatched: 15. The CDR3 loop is CASSFDEGTGDKFNYGYTF. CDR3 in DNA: TGCGCCAGCAGCTTCGACGAAGGGACAGGGGACAAATTCAACTATGGCTACACCTTC.

The CDR3: CASSHGAGGTYEQYF. Here the CDR3 DNA reads TGTGCCAGCAGTCATGGGGCGGGAGGGACCTACGAGCAGTACTTC. The chain joins TRBV5-6 to TRBJ2-7, with TRBD2 matching 9 bases. V dropped 5 bases and J dropped 2; count of bases not matched to a gene: 8. Germline V gene data show CDR1 as SGHDT and CDR2 as YYEEEE. The CDR3 spans 15 residues.

The CDR3 coding sequence is TGTGCCAGCAGGGGGGCGCGTTTTAATGAAAAACTGTTTTTT. Its translation: CASRGARFNEKLFF. The chain joins TRBV27 to TRBJ1-4; possibly TRBD1 for D (6 bases). This CDR3 has 14 residues. V dropped 6 bases and J dropped 4 bases, with 12 bases sitting between them. Per germline, CDR1 MNHEY and CDR2 SMNVEV (reference sequence).

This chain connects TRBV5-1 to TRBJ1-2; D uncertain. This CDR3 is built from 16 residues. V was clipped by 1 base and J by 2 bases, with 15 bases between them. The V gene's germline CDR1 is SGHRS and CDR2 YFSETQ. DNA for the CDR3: TGCGCCAGCAGCTTGTCCAGCCTCGAACTAAACTATGGCTACACCTTC. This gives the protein CASSLSSLELNYGYTF.

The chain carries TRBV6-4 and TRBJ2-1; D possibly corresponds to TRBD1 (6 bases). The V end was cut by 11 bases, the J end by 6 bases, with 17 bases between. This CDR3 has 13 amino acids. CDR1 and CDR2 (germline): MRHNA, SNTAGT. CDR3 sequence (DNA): TGTGCCCCAGATAGCCAGGGGAGCAATGAGCAGTTCTTC. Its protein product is CAPDSQGSNEQFF.

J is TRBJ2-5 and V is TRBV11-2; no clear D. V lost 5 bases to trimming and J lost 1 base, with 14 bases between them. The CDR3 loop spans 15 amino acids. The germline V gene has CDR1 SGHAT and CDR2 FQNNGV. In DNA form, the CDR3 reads TGTGCCAGCAGCCCAGAATTCCAGCGCCAAGAGACCCAGTACTTC. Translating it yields CASSPEFQRQETQYF.

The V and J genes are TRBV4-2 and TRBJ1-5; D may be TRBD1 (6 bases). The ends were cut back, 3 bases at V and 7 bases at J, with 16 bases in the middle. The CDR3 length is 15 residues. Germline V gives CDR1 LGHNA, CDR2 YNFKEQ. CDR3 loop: CASSQNTGKGQPQHF. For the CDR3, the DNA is TGTGCCAGCAGCCAGAATACAGGGAAAGGACAGCCCCAGCATTTT.

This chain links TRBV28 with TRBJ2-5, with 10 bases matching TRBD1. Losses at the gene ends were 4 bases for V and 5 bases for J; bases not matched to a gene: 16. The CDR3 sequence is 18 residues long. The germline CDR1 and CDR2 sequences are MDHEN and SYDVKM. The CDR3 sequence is CASSSSIDRGHVWETQYF. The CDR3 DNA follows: TGTGCCAGCAGTTCCTCCATCGACAGGGGGCACGTATGGGAGACCCAGTACTTC.

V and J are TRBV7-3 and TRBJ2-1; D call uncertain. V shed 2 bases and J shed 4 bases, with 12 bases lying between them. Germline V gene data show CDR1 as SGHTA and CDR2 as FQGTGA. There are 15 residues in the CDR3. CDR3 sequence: CASSLAPYDYNEQFF. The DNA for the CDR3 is TGTGCCAGCAGCTTAGCGCCGTATGATTACAATGAGCAGTTCTTC.

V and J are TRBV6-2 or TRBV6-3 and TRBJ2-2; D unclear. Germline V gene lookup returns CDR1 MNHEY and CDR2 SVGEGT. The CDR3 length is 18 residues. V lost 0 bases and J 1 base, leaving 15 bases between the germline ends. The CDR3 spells CASSYSSSRALNTGELFF. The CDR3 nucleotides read TGTGCCAGCAGTTACTCGAGCTCACGGGCTTTGAACACCGGGGAGCTGTTTTTT.

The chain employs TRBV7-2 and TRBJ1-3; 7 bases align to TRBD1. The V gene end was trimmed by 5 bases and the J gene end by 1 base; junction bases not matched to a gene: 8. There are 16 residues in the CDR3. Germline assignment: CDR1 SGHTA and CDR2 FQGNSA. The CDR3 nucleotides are TGTGCCAGCAGCCTGACTCGGACAGGATCTGGAAACACCATATATTTT. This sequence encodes CASSLTRTGSGNTIYF.

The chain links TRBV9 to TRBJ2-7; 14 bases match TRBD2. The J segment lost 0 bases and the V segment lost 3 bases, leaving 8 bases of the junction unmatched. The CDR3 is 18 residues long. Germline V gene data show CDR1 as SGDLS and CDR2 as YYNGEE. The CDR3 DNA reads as TGTGCCAGCAGCGAAGGGACTAGCGGGAGAATCGACTCCTACGAGCAGTACTTC. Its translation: CASSEGTSGRIDSYEQYF.

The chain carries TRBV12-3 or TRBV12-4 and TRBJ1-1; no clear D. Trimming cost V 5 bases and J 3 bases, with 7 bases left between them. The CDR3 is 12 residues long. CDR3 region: CASSPSHTEAFF. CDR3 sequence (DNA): TGTGCCAGCAGTCCCTCCCACACTGAAGCTTTCTTT.

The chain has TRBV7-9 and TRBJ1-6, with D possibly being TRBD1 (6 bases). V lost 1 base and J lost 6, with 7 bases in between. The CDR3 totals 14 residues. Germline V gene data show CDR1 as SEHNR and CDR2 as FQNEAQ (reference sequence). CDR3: CASSLGRGNSPLHF. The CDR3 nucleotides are TGTGCCAGCAGCTTAGGCAGGGGTAATTCACCCCTCCACTTT.

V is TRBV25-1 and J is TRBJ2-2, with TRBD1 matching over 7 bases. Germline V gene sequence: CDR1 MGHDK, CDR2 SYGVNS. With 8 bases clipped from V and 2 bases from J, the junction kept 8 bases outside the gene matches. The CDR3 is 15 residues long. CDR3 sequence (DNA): TGTGCCAGCCTCCAGGACAGGACTAACACCGGGGAGCTGTTTTTT. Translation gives CASLQDRTNTGELFF.

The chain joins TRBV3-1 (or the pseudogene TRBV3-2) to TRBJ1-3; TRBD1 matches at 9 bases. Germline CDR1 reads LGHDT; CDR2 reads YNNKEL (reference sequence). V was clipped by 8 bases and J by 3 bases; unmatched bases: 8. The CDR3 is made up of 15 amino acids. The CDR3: CASGDRGSYGNTIYF. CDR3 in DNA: TGTGCCAGCGGAGACAGGGGGTCGTATGGAAACACCATATATTTT.